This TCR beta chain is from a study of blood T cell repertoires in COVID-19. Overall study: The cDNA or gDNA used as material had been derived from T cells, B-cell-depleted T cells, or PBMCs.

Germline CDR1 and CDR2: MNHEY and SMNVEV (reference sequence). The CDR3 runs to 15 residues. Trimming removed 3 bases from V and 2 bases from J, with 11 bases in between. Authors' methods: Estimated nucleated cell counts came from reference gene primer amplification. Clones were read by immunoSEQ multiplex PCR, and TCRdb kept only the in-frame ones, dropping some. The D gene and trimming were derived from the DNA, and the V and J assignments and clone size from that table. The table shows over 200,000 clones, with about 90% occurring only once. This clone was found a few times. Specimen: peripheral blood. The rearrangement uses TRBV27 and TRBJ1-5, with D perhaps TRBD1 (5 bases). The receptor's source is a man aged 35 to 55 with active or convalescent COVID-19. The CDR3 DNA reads TGTGCCAGCAGTTTTGGGGGGGAGGGCAATCAGCCCCAGCATTTT. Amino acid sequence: CASSFGGEGNQPQHF.